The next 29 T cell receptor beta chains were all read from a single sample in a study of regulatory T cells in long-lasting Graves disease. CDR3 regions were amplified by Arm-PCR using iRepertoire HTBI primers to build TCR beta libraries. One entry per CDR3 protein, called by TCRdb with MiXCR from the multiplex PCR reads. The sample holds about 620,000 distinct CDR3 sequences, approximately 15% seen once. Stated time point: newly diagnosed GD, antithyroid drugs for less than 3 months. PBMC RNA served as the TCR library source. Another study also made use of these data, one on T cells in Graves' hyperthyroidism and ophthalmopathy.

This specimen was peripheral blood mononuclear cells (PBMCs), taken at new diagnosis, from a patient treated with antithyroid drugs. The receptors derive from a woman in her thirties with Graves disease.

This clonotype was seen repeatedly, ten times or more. In nucleotides, the CDR3 is TGTGCCAGCAGTTTAAAGTCCCGACAGGGGGCTAACTATGGCTACACCTTC. It is translated as CASSLKSRQGANYGYTF. The chain links TRBV27 to TRBJ1-2; 9 positions agree with TRBD1. Trimming took 2 bases from V and 0 from J; bases not matched to a gene: 7. Per germline, CDR1 MNHEY and CDR2 SMNVEV (reference sequence). This CDR3 spans 17 amino acids.

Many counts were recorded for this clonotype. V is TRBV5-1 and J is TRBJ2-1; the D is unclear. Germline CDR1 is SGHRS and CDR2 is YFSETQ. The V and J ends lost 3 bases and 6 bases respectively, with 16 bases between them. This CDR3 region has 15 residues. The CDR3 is CASSSAMGKLNEQFF. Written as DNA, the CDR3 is TGCGCCAGCAGCTCCGCCATGGGGAAACTCAATGAGCAGTTCTTC.

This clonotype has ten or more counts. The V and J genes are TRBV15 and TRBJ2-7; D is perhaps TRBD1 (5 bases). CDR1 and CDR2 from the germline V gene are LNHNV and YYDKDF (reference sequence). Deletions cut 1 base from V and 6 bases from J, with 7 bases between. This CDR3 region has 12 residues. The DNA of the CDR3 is TGTGCCACCAGCAGAGTTAGGGGCGAGCAGTACTTC. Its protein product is CATSRVRGEQYF.

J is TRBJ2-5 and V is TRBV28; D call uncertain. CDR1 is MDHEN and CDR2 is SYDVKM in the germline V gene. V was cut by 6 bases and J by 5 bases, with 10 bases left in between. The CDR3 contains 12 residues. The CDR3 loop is CASRRPTETQYF. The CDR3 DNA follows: TGTGCCAGCAGGCGGCCGACCGAGACCCAGTACTTC.

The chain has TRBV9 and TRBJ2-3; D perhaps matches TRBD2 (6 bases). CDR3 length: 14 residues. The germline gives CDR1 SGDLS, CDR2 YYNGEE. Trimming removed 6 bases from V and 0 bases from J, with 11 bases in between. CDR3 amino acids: CASTQAGSTDTQYF. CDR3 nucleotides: TGTGCCAGCACCCAGGCGGGGAGCACAGATACGCAGTATTTT.

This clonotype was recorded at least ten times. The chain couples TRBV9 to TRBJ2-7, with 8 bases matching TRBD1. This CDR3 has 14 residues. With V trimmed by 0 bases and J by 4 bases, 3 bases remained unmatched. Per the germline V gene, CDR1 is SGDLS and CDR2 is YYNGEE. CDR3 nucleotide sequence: TGTGCCAGCAGCGTAGGCCGACAGGGGTACGAGCAGTACTTC. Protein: CASSVGRQGYEQYF.

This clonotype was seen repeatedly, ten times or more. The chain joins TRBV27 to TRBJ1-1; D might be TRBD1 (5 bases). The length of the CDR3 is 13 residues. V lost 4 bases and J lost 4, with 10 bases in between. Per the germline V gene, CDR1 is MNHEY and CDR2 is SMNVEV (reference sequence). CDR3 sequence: CASSSGRGTEAFF. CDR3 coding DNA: TGTGCCAGCAGTTCCGGGAGGGGCACTGAAGCTTTCTTT.

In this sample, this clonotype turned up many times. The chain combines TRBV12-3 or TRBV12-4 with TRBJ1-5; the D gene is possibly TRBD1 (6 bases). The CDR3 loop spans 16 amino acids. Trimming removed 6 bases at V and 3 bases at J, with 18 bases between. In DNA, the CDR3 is TGTGCCAGCAGCGGCCGGGCGGACAGCCTCAATCAGCCCCAGCATTTT. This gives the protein CASSGRADSLNQPQHF.

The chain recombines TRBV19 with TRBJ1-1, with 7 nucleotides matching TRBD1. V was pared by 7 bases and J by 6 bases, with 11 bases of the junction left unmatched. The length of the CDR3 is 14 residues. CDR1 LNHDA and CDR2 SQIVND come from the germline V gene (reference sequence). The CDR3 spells CASTGEGARAEAFF. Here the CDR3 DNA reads TGTGCCAGTACGGGGGAGGGGGCCAGGGCTGAAGCTTTCTTT.

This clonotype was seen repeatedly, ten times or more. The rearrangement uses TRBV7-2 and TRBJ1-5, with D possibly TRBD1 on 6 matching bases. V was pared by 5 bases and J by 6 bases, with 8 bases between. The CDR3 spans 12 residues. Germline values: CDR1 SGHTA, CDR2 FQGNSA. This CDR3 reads CASSIGGQPQHF. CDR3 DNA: TGTGCCAGCAGCATAGGGGGTCAGCCCCAGCATTTT.

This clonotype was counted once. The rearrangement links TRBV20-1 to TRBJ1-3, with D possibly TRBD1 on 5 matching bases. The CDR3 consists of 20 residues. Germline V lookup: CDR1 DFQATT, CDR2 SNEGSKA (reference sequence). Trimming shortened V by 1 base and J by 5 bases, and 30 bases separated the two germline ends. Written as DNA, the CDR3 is TGCAGTGCTAGAGTCCCGGGGCTCATGGGAGGGGATTCATCTAGAAACACCATATATTTT. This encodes CSARVPGLMGGDSSRNTIYF.

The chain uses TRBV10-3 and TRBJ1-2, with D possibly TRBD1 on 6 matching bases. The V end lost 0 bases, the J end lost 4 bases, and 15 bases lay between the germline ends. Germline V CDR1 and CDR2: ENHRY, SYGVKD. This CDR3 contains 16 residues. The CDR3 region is CAISESSSGGLYGYTF. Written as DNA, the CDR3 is TGTGCCATCAGTGAGTCTAGTTCGGGGGGCCTCTATGGCTACACCTTC.

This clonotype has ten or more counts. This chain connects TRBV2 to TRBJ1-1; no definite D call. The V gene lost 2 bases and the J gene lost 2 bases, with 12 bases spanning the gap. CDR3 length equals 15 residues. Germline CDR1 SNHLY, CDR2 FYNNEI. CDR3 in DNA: TGTGCCAGCAGTGAAAGGCTGGATAATAACACTGAAGCTTTCTTT. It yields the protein CASSERLDNNTEAFF.

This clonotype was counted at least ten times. The CDR3 DNA sequence: TGTGCCAGCTCACGACTCGCTACCACTGAAGCTTTCTTT. Its translation: CASSRLATTEAFF. V gene TRBV18 combines with J gene TRBJ1-1, with D unclear. CDR3 length: 13 residues. The germline V gene encodes CDR1 KGHSH and CDR2 LQKENI. Trimming removed 4 bases at V and 4 bases at J, with 10 bases between.

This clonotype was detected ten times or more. The DNA of the CDR3 is TGTGCCAGCAGTTTGGGGGCTTCAGGGACCCAGTACTTC. It encodes CASSLGASGTQYF. The chain couples TRBV7-8 to TRBJ2-5, with a weak D call TRBD1 (6 bases). The germline V and J ends were trimmed by 6 bases and 7 bases, with 15 bases remaining between them. Germline V gene sequence: CDR1 SGHVS, CDR2 FQNEAQ. There are 13 residues in the CDR3.

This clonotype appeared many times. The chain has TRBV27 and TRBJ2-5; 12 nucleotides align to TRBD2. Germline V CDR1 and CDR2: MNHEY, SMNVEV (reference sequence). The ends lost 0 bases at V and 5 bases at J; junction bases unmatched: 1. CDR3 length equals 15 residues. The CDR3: CASSLSLAGGETQYF. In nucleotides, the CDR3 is TGTGCCAGCAGTTTATCACTAGCGGGAGGCGAGACCCAGTACTTC.

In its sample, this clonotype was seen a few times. The CDR3 nucleotides read TGTGCCAGCAGTCTCAGCGGGACCTCCTACAATGAGCAGTTCTTC. This encodes CASSLSGTSYNEQFF. This chain connects TRBV6-1 to TRBJ2-1, with 7 bases lining up with TRBD2. With 5 bases clipped from V and 0 bases from J, the junction kept 4 bases outside the gene matches. CDR3 length equals 15 residues. CDR1 and CDR2 from the germline V gene are MNHNS and SASEGT.

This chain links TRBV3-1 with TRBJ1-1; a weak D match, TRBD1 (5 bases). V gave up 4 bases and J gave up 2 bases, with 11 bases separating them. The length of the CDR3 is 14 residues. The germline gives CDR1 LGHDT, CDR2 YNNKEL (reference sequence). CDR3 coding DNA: TGTGCCAGCAGCCCCCCCACAGGTAACACTGAAGCTTTCTTT. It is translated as CASSPPTGNTEAFF. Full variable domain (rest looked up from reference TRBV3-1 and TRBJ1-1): DTAVSQTPKYLVTQMGNDKSIKCEQNLGHDTMYWYKQDSKKFLKIMFSYNNKELIINETVPNRFSPKSPDKAHLNLHINSLELGDSAVYFCASSPPTGNTEAFFGQGTRLTVV.

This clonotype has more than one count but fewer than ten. CDR3 amino acids: CAISESQRTTYEQYF. The CDR3 region has the DNA TGTGCCATCAGTGAGTCCCAGCGGACTACCTACGAGCAGTACTTC. The chain employs TRBV10-3 and TRBJ2-7; D may be TRBD2 (6 bases). Trimming removed 0 bases at V and 2 bases at J, with 11 bases between. The CDR3 is 15 residues long. Germline V gene sequence: CDR1 ENHRY, CDR2 SYGVKD.

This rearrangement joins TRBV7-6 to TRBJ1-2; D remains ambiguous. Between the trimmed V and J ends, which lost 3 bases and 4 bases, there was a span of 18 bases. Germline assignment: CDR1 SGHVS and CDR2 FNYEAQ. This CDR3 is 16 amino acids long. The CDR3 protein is CASSFGSLGSPYGYTF. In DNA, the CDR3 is TGTGCCAGCAGCTTTGGCAGTCTAGGTTCCCCCTATGGCTACACCTTC.

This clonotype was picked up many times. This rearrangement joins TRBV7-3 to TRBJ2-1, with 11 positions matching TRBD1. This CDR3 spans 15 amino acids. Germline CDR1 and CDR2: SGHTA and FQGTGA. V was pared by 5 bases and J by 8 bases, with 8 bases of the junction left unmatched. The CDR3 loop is CASSLRPGQGDEQFF. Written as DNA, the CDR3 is TGTGCCAGCAGCCTCAGGCCGGGACAGGGGGATGAGCAGTTCTTC. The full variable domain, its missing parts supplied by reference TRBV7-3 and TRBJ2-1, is GAGVSQTPSNKVTEKGKYVELRCDPISGHTALYWYRQSLGQGPEFLIYFQGTGAADDSGLPNDRFFAVRPEGSVSTLKIQRTERGDSAVYLCASSLRPGQGDEQFFGPGTRLTVL.

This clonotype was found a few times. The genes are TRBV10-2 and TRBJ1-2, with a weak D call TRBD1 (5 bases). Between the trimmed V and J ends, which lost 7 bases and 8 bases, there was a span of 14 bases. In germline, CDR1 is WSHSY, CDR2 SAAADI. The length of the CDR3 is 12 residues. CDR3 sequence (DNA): TGCGCCAGCACCCAGGGCGAAGTCGGCTACACCTTC. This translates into CASTQGEVGYTF.

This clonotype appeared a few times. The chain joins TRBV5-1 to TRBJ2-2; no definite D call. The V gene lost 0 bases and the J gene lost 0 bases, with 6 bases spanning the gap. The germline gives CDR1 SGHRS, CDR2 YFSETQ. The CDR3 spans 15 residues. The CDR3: CASSLDYSNTGELFF. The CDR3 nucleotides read TGCGCCAGCAGCTTGGACTATTCGAACACCGGGGAGCTGTTTTTT.

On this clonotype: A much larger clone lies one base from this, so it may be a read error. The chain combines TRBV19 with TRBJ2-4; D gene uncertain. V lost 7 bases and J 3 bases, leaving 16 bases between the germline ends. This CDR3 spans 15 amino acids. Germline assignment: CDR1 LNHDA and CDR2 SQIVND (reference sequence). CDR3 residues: CASNRVHGGKNIQYF. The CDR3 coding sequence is TGTGCCAGTAATAGGGTCCACGGTGGCAAAAACATTCAGTACTTC.

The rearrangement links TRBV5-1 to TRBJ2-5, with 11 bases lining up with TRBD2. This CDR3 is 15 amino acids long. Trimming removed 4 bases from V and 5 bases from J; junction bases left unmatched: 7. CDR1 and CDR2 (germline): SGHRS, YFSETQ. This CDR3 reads CASSPTSGTRETQYF. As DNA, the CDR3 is TGCGCCAGCAGCCCGACTAGCGGGACTCGGGAGACCCAGTACTTC.

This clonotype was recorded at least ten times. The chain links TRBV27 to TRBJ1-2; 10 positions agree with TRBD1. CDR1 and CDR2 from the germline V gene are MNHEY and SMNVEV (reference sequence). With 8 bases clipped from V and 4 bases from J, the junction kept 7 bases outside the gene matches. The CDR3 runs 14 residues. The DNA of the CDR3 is TGTGCCAGCTCCCCTCGGACAGGGGGCTATGGCTACACCTTC. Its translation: CASSPRTGGYGYTF.

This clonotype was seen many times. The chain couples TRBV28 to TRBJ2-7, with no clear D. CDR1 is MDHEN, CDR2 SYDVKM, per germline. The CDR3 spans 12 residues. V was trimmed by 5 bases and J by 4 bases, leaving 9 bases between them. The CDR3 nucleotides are TGTGCCAGCAGTACGACTGGATACGAGCAGTACTTC. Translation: CASSTTGYEQYF.

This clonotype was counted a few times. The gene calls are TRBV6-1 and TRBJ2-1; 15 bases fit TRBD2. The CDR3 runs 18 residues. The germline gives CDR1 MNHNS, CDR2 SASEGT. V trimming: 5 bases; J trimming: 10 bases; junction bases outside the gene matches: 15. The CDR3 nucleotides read TGTGCCAGCAGTAAGATACCTGGAGGACTAGCGGGAGGGGGGGAGCAGTTCTTC. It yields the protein CASSKIPGGLAGGGEQFF.

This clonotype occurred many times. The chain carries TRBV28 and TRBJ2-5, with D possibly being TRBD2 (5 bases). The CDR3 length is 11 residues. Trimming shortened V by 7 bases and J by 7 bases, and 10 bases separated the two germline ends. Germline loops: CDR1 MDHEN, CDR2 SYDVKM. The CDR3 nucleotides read TGTGCCAGCACTTCCCGGGGGACCCAGTACTTC. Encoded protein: CASTSRGTQYF.